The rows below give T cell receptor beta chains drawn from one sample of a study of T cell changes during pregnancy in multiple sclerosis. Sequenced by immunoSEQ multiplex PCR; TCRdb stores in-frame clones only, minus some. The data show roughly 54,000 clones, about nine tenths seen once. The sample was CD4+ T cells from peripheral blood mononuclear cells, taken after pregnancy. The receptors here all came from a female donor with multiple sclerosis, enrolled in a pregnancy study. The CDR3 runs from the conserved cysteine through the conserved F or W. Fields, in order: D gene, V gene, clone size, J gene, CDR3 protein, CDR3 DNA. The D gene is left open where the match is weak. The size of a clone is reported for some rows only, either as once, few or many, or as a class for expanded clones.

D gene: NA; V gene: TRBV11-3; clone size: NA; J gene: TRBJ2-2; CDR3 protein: CASSLVTGWNTGELFF; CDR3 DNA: TGTGCCAGCAGCTTAGTAACAGGGTGGAACACCGGGGAGCTGTTTTTT
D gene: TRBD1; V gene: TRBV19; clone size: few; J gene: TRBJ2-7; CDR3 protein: CASSRQGWYEQYF; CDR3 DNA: TGTGCCAGTAGTCGACAGGGCTGGTACGAGCAGTACTTC
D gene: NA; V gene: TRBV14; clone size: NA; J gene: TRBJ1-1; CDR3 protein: CASSPPNRNTEAFF; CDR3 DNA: TGTGCCAGCAGCCCCCCCAACAGGAACACTGAAGCTTTCTTT
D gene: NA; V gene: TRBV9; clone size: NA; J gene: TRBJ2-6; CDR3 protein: CASSVGGGRGANVLTF; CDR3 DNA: TGTGCCAGCAGCGTAGGTGGAGGCCGTGGGGCCAACGTCCTGACTTTC
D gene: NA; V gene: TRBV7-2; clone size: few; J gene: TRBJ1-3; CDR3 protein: CASSRTGVNTIYF; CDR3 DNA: TGTGCCAGCAGTCGGACTGGGGTAAACACCATATATTTT
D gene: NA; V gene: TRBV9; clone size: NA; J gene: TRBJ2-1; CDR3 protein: CASSVVLPGGHNEQFF; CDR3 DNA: TGTGCCAGCAGCGTAGTTCTCCCGGGGGGCCACAATGAGCAGTTCTTC
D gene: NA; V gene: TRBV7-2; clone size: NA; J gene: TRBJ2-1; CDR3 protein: CASSLWVLGASYNEQFF; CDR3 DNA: TGTGCCAGCAGCTTATGGGTGTTGGGGGCCTCCTACAATGAGCAGTTCTTC
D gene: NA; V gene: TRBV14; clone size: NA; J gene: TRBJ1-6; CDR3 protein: CASSQDVGGGTPLHF; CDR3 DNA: TGTGCCAGCAGCCAAGATGTGGGGGGGGGCACACCCCTCCACTTT
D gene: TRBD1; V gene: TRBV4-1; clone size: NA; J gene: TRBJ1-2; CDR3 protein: CASSQAGQGLGYTF; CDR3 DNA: TGCGCCAGCAGCCAAGCCGGACAGGGGTTGGGCTACACCTTC
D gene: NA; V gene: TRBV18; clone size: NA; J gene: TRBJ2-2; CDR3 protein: CASSRGVNTGELFF; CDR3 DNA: TGTGCCAGCTCACGCGGGGTTAACACCGGGGAGCTGTTTTTT
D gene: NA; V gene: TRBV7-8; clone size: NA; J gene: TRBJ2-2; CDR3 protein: CASSPLRAGELFF; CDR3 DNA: NA
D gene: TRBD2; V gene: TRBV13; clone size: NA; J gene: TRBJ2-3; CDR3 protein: CASSLRLAGGNTDTQYF; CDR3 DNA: TGTGCCAGCAGCTTACGACTAGCGGGGGGAAACACAGATACGCAGTATTTT
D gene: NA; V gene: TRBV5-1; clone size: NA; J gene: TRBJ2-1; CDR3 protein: CASSLQGLNEQFF; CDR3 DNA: TGCGCCAGCAGCTTGCAGGGGTTGAATGAGCAGTTCTTC
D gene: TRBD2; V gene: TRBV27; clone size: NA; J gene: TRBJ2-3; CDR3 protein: CASSILSGGSTDTQYF; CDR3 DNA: TGTGCCAGCAGTATCCTGAGCGGGGGGAGCACAGATACGCAGTATTTT
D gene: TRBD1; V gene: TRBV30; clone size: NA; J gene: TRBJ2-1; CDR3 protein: CAWSGSRDRSYNEQFF; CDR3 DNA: TGTGCCTGGAGTGGATCTCGGGACAGGTCCTACAATGAGCAGTTCTTC
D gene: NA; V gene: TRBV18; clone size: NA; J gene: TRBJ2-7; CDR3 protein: CASSPSPGGTSYEQYF; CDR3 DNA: TGTGCCAGCTCACCATCCCCTGGCGGTACCTCCTACGAGCAGTACTTC
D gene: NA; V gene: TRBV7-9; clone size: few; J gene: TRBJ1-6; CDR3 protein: CASSSGTFPTLHF; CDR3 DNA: TGTGCCAGCAGCTCAGGGACATTCCCGACCCTCCACTTT
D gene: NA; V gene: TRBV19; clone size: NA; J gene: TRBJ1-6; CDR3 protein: CASTWQNSYNSPLHF; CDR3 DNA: TGTGCCAGTACATGGCAAAACTCCTATAATTCACCCCTCCACTTT
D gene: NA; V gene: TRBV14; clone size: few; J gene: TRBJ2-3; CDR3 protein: CASSQDTAGSQYF; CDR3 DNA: TGTGCCAGCAGCCAAGATACGGCAGGGTCGCAGTATTTT
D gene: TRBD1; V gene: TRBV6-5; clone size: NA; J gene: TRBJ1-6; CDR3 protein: CASRNTGGRSPLHF; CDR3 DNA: TGTGCCAGCAGGAACACAGGGGGGAGATCACCCCTCCACTTT
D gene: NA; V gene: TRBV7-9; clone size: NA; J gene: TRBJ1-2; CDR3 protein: CASSPSTYGGRVSGYTF; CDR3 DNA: TGTGCCAGCAGCCCCTCGACCTACGGGGGGCGAGTGAGTGGCTACACCTTC
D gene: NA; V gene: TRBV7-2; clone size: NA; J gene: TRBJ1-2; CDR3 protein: CASSAYRDPYGYTF; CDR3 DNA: TGTGCCAGCAGCGCCTACAGGGACCCTTATGGCTACACCTTC
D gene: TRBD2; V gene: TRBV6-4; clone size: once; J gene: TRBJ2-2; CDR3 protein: CASSDLAGAAFTGELFF; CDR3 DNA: TGTGCCAGCAGTGACCTAGCGGGGGCCGCGTTCACCGGGGAGCTGTTTTTT
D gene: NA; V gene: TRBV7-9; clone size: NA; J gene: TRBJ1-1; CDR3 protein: CASSLGGGTEAFF; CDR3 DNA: TGTGCCAGCAGCTTAGGGGGCGGCACTGAAGCTTTCTTT
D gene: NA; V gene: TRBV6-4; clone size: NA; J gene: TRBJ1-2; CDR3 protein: CASSDSRRGTNYGYTF; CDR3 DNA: TGTGCCAGCAGTGACTCTAGGCGGGGAACTAACTATGGCTACACCTTC
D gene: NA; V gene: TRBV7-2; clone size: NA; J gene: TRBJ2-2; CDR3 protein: CASSRDWSGELFF; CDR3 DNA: TGTGCCAGCAGCCGGGACTGGTCCGGGGAGCTGTTTTTT
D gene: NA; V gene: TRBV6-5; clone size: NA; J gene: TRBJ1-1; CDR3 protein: CASSPRDTEAFF; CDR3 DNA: TGTGCCAGCAGTCCACGGGACACTGAAGCTTTCTTT
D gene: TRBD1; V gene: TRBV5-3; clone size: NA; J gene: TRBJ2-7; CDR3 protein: CARRAVGQTPYEQYF; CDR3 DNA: TGTGCCAGGAGGGCCGTGGGACAGACGCCTTACGAGCAGTACTTC
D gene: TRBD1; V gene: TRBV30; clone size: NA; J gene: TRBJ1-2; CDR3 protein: CAWVTGPNGYTF; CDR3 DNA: TGTGCCTGGGTGACAGGGCCTAATGGCTACACCTTC
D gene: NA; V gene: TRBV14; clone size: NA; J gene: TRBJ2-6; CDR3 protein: CASSQYPRSFSSGANVLTF; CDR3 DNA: TGTGCCAGCAGCCAGTACCCTCGTTCGTTTAGCTCTGGGGCCAACGTCCTGACTTTC
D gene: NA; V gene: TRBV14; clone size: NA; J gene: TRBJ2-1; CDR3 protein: CASSRRILGFQVHEQFF; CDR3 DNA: TGTGCCAGCAGCCGACGAATACTAGGCTTTCAGGTGCATGAGCAGTTCTTC
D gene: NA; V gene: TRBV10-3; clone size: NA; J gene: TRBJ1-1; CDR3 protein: CAVTGNTEAFF; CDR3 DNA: TGTGCCGTAACTGGGAACACTGAAGCTTTCTTT
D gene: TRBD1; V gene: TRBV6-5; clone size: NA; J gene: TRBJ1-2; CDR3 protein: CASSRDSLTGGYTF; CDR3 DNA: TGTGCCAGCAGCCGGGACAGTCTTACTGGGGGCTACACCTTC